This T cell receptor (beta chain) derives from a study of T cells in Graves' hyperthyroidism and ophthalmopathy (dated by TCRdb to the late 2010s). Regarding the complete study: Peripheral blood was sampled at the time of initial diagnosis, prior to any treatment. To identify distinguishing TCR V-J signatures, a discovery cohort of about a hundred patients was used, comprising 40 to 45 with Graves' ophthalmopathy and around 57 with stable Graves' hyperthyroidism. Prospective prediction of ophthalmopathy was tested in an independent validation cohort consisting of about 19 hyperthyroidism patients and 15 to 17 patients who later progressed to ophthalmopathy. The 100 or so discovery patients were randomly split 7:3 into training and test sets. The study also compared thyroid tissue and blood T-cell repertoires from five or six Graves' hyperthyroidism patients. Following sampling, methimazole starting at 30 mg daily was given to hyperthyroidism patients, and high-dose intravenous methylprednisolone was given to ophthalmopathy patients. According to the paper, TCR Vbeta CDR3 sequencing was carried out on 120 to 150 peripheral blood samples, which came from approximately 43 ophthalmopathy, around 74 hyperthyroidism and about 17 progressor patients.

Moderately to severely active disease, a Clinical Activity Score of at least 3, a NOSPECS grade of at least 4, and a duration under 3 months were present in ophthalmopathy patients. Any patient with an uncontrolled infection, another autoimmune disease, pregnancy or lactation was excluded. Diagnoses were based on clinical symptoms, serum thyroxine and TRAb, thyroid ultrasound and orbital computed tomography. PBMCs were isolated from around 10 ml of fresh peripheral blood by Ficoll-Paque density gradient centrifugation. Trizol reagent was used to extract total RNA, and RNA quality was then checked on an Agilent 2100 Bioanalyzer. TCR beta CDR3 regions were amplified from RNA transcripts. For the first round of RT-PCR on the TCR CDR3, the HTBI primer set was used together with the Qiagen OneStep RT-PCR kit. Libraries were constructed in a second round of multiplex PCR, after which size selection and purification were performed. The libraries were sequenced on an Illumina HiSeq2000 using paired-end 100 bp reads. As for how the authors treated the data: SOAPnuke was used to process the raw data, throwing out any read that contained adapters or uncalled bases, had a mean Phred below 15, or lacked an exact constant-primer or identifier match. COPE v1.2.5 was used to merge the high-quality paired reads, and each unique nucleotide sequence was defined as a clonotype. MiTCR v1.1 was used to align clonotypes to the IMGT TRBV, TRBD and TRBJ reference segments. Analysis was restricted to V-J combinations with a frequency above 0.0001, which covered 99.2% of repertoires. A TCS score was defined as the ratio of F50 (clonal expansion) to E x V (chaos), with BLOSUM62-based TCRdist applied between CDR3 peptides within each V-J. Welch's t-statistics and random forest reduced around 510 V-J features to 10 to 15, which were used in a naive Bayes classifier (R e1071). TCRdb reprocessed the public reads (quality trimming at Q25 with fastp, clone calling with MiXCR) and kept in-frame beta chains. Entries that share a CDR3 protein sequence are merged under the most common genes and DNA. The V and J calls follow TCRdb's processing rather than the paper's. Here the sample has over 450,000 distinct CDR3 sequences; over 15% occur a single time. Approximately 18% of the sample goes to the ten largest clones.

Broad study findings and their caveats: Ophthalmopathy was separated from stable hyperthyroidism by a 13 V-J signature model, with around 90% sensitivity and around 81% specificity obtained in cross-validation and 80%/75% obtained in testing. No statistical method was used to set the sample size in advance, and investigators knew the group allocation. Most expanded thyroid clonotypes (frequency above 0.001) were also detected in blood, a finding suggesting that blood repertoires may reflect thyroid immune responses. In validation, the model predicted progression to ophthalmopathy with roughly 70% sensitivity and 72% to 75% specificity, a median of approximately 6.5 months before onset.

As to this clonotype: The antigen this receptor binds is unknown. Base qualities are not provided; no much larger clone lies one nucleotide away.

From the germline V gene, CDR1 is SGDLS and CDR2 is YYNGEE. Trimming accounts for 7 bases at V and 7 bases at J, while the number of junction bases matched to no gene is 13. Its CDR3 holds 14 amino acids, cysteine through phenylalanine. Only the CDR3 region is kept as DNA, spanning 42 bases read in frame from base 1. Sequenced input: blood. This clonotype originated in a woman under 30 with Graves' ophthalmopathy. The V gene is TRBV9 and the J gene is TRBJ2-7; 8 middle bases align to TRBD1. The CDR3: CASAEGGQGWEQYF. The sequenced DNA is TGTGCCAGCGCGGAGGGAGGACAGGGCTGGGAGCAGTACTTC. Supplemented by the reference TRBV9 and TRBJ2-7 proteins around the CDR3, the complete variable domain is DSGVTQTPKHLITATGQRVTLRCSPRSGDLSVYWYQQSLDQGLQFLIQYYNGEERAKGNILERFSAQQFPDLHSELNLSSLELGDSALYFCASAEGGQGWEQYFGPGTRLTVT.